The 14 T cell receptor beta chains in this list originate from one sample, sequenced in a study of human T cells and chemical hapten exposure. Via MiXCR, TCRdb re-called the RACE reads, giving one row per CDR3 protein. This sample has about 70,000 distinct CDR3 sequences, with about 6% found just once. Time point meaning: healthy volunteer bleed at 6 weeks. RNA extraction used unfractionated whole blood as the source of total RNA. Sequencing was performed on whole blood. The receptors originated from a female donor in good health. Some clones in this sample may be carry-over from other donors' samples.

The chain carries TRBV3-2 and TRBJ1-1. TRBV3-2 is labeled a pseudogene. The CDR3 spans 10 residues. The CDR3 DNA follows: TGTGCCAGGGTTGGGGACTTGGTTTTCTTT. Protein product: CARVGDLVFF.

A note on this clonotype: A much larger clone is a single base away; this may be a read error. This chain links TRBV7-9 with TRBJ2-1, with D perhaps matching TRBD2 (5 bases). The CDR3 runs 14 residues. Looked up from germline, CDR1 is SEHNR and CDR2 is FQNEAQ (reference sequence). Deletions cut 3 bases from V and 7 bases from J, with 13 bases between. CDR3 loop: CASSLGLACNEQFF. DNA for the CDR3: TGTGCCAGCAGCTTGGGTCTAGCATGTAATGAGCAGTTCTTC.

This clonotype has at least ten counts. The chain has TRBV5-1 and TRBJ2-7; D not resolved. Germline CDR1 is SGHRS and CDR2 is YFSETQ. This CDR3 is built from 13 residues. Trimming took 5 bases from V and 1 from J, leaving 10 bases between them. The CDR3 loop reads CASRLDSSYEQYF. The CDR3, as DNA: TGCGCCAGCAGACTCGACTCGTCCTACGAGCAGTACTTC. Drawing the rest from reference TRBV5-1 and TRBJ2-7, the complete variable domain is KAGVTQTPRYLIKTRGQQVTLSCSPISGHRSVSWYQQTPGQGLQFLFEYFSETQRNKGNFPGRFSGRQFSNSRSEMNVSTLELGDSALYLCASRLDSSYEQYFGPGTRLTVT.

This clonotype was seen more than once but under ten times. This chain uses TRBV20-1 with TRBJ2-1, with TRBD1 matching 10 bases. The CDR3 consists of 13 residues. Germline loops: CDR1 DFQATT, CDR2 SNEGSKA (reference sequence). The ends lost 5 bases at V and 6 bases at J; junction bases unmatched: 4. The CDR3 loop is CSAYRDRGNEQFF. For the CDR3, the DNA is TGCAGTGCTTACCGGGACAGGGGCAATGAGCAGTTCTTC.

The sample holds many counts of this clonotype. This chain connects TRBV6-5 to TRBJ1-5, with no clear D. From germline, CDR1 is MNHEY and CDR2 SVGAGI. Trimming removed 2 bases from V and 7 bases from J, with 15 bases in between. There are 15 residues in the CDR3. CDR3 sequence: CASSYTGGDEQPQHF. The CDR3 DNA is TGTGCCAGCAGTTACACGGGCGGGGATGAACAGCCCCAGCATTTT.

Comments on this clonotype: A much larger clone lies a single base off, so this may be a read error. Here the CDR3 DNA reads TGCAGCGTAGAACCGGGACAGAACTATGGCTACAACTTC. Protein product: CSVEPGQNYGYNF. V is TRBV29-1 and J is TRBJ1-2; 7 positions agree with TRBD1. Germline V gene data show CDR1 as SQVTM and CDR2 as ANQGSEA. CDR3 length: 13 residues.

This rearrangement joins TRBV28 to TRBJ1-5; TRBD1 might be the D (5 bases). The V gene lost 2 bases and the J gene lost 1 base, with 18 bases spanning the gap. In germline, CDR1 is MDHEN, CDR2 SYDVKM. CDR3 length: 18 amino acids. The CDR3 region is CASSLVGGAGWSNQPQHF. The CDR3 DNA reads as TGTGCCAGCAGTTTAGTGGGTGGGGCAGGGTGGAGCAATCAGCCCCAGCATTTT.

This clonotype was counted between two and nine times. This chain links TRBV5-1 with TRBJ2-3, with 13 bases lining up with TRBD2. This CDR3 contains 16 residues. V trimming: 4 bases; J trimming: 5 bases; junction bases outside the gene matches: 7. Germline CDR1 is SGHRS and CDR2 is YFSETQ. The DNA for the CDR3 is TGCGCCAGCAGCCCACGACTAGCGGGAGGAGGAGATACGCAGTATTTT. Protein sequence: CASSPRLAGGGDTQYF.

This clonotype was picked up many times. The V and J genes are TRBV20-1 and TRBJ2-3; 11 nucleotides line up with TRBD2. The junction had 8 bases not matched to a gene; V was cut back by 4 bases and J by 2 bases. The CDR3 length is 16 residues. CDR1 and CDR2 from the germline V gene are DFQATT and SNEGSKA (reference sequence). CDR3 DNA sequence: TGCAGTGCTACCCCTAGACTAGCGGGGATCACAGATACGCAGTATTTT. Its protein product is CSATPRLAGITDTQYF.

This chain uses TRBV6-6 with TRBJ1-1; D possibly corresponds to TRBD1 (5 bases). Germline V lookup: CDR1 MNHNY, CDR2 SVGAGI (reference sequence). The CDR3 spans 14 residues. Trimming cost V 6 bases and J 1 base, with 12 bases left between them. This chain's CDR3 is CASRTGHENTEAFF. CDR3 coding DNA: TGTGCCAGCAGAACCGGACATGAGAACACTGAAGCTTTCTTT.

This clonotype was found a few times. The chain links TRBV10-3 to TRBJ2-7; TRBD2 is a possible D gene (6 bases). The CDR3 length is 13 residues. V shed 10 bases and J shed 3 bases, with 16 bases lying between them. Germline loops: CDR1 ENHRY, CDR2 SYGVKD. The CDR3, as DNA: TGTGCCACGGAGCCTCGGAGGGGCTACGAGCAGTACTTC. Its translation is CATEPRRGYEQYF.

CDR3 loop: CAISVGQGREAFF. CDR3 sequence (DNA): TGTGCCATCAGTGTAGGGCAGGGCCGTGAAGCTTTCTTT. The chain employs TRBV10-3 and TRBJ1-1; possible D gene TRBD1, 5 bases. Germline assignment: CDR1 ENHRY and CDR2 SYGVKD. The CDR3 is made up of 13 amino acids. V lost 4 bases and J 7 bases, leaving 13 bases between the germline ends.

This clonotype was observed a few times. V is TRBV24-1 and J is TRBJ2-2, with a weak D call TRBD2 (5 bases). CDR3 length equals 16 residues. Deletions cut 11 bases from V and 1 base from J, with 19 bases between. Germline loops: CDR1 KGHDR, CDR2 SFDVKD. The CDR3 loop is CASSGRGVGNTGELFF. CDR3 nucleotide sequence: TGTGCCAGCTCCGGTCGGGGAGTCGGGAACACCGGGGAGCTGTTTTTT.

In this sample, this clonotype turned up many times. The chain carries TRBV28 and TRBJ2-4; 9 bases are a match to TRBD1. Germline lookup yields CDR1 MDHEN and CDR2 SYDVKM. CDR3 size: 15 residues. The junction had 12 bases not matched to a gene; V was cut back by 8 bases and J by 7 bases. CDR3 residues: CASRKPGTGNNIQYF. The CDR3 DNA is TGTGCCAGCCGGAAACCCGGGACAGGGAATAACATTCAGTACTTC.